The sequence of this T cell receptor (beta chain) was determined in a study of blood T cell repertoires in COVID-19. Across the whole study: The United States, Italy and Spain supplied acute and convalescent COVID-19 samples. PBMCs, B-cell-depleted T cells, or T cells provided the cDNA or gDNA that made up the material.

Authors' methods: Reference gene primers were amplified, and this amplification served to estimate nucleated cell counts. Repertoires were generated with immunoSEQ multiplex PCR, while TCRdb's copy carries only in-frame clones and drops some. V and J calls and clone size are those listed in that table; D and trimming were worked out from the DNA. The profile shows 73,000 or so clones, around 83% of them singletons. CDR3 length equals 14 residues. The germline V gene has CDR1 SGHAT and CDR2 FQNNGV. V was cut by 3 bases and J by 3 bases, with 12 bases left in between. The material sequenced was peripheral blood. The chain carries TRBV11-2 and TRBJ2-7; perhaps TRBD1 as D (6 bases). The sequence was collected from a man in his fifties or sixties with active COVID-19. In DNA, the CDR3 is TGTGCCAGCAGCTTGGCAGGGGTACTCTACGAGCAGTACTTC. This encodes CASSLAGVLYEQYF. The whole variable domain, filled in from reference TRBV11-2 and TRBJ2-7, reads EAGVAQSPRYKIIEKRQSVAFWCNPISGHATLYWYQQILGQGPKLLIQFQNNGVVDDSQLPKDRFSAERLKGVDSTLKIQPAKLEDSAVYLCASSLAGVLYEQYFGPGTRLTVT.